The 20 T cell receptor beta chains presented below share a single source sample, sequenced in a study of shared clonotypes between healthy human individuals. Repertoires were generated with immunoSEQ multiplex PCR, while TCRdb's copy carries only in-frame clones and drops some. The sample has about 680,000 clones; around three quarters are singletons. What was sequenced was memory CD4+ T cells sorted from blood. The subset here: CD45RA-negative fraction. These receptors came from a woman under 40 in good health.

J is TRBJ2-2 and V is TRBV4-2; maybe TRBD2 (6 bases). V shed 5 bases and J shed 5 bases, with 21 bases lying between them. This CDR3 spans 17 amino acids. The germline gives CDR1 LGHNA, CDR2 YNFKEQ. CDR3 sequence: CASSLAGSGSITGELFF. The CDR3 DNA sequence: TGTGCCAGCAGCTTGGCCGGTTCCGGGAGTATTACCGGGGAGCTGTTTTTT.

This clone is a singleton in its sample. This CDR3 is CASRPTSGSSYEQYF. The CDR3 DNA is TGTGCCAGCAGGCCGACTAGCGGGAGCTCCTACGAGCAGTACTTC. This rearrangement joins TRBV27 to TRBJ2-7; 12 bases align to TRBD2. Germline lookup yields CDR1 MNHEY and CDR2 SMNVEV (reference sequence). After removal of 6 bases from V and 0 bases from J, the junction contained 3 bases not matched to a gene. CDR3 size: 15 residues.

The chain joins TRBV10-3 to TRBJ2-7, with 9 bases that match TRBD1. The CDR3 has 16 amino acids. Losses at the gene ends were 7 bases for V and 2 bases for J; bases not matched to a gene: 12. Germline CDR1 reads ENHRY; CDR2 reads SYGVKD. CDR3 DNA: TGTGCCATCAACAAGACTCCGGGACAGGGCCCCTACGAGCAGTACTTC. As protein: CAINKTPGQGPYEQYF.

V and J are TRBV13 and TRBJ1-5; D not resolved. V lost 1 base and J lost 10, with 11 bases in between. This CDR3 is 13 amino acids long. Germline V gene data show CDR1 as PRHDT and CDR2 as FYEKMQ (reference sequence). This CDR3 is CASSLDRNGPQHF. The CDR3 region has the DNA TGTGCCAGCAGCTTAGACCGAAATGGCCCCCAGCATTTT.

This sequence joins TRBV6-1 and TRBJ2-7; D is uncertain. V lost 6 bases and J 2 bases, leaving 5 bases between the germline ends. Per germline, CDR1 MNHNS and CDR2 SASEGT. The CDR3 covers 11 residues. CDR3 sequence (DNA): TGTGCCAGCAGAGTGACCTACGAGCAGTACTTC. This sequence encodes CASRVTYEQYF.

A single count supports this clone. CDR3 in DNA: TGTGCCAGCAGCTTCCCACGGGGTTCCTACAATGAGCAGTTCTTC. Translating gives CASSFPRGSYNEQFF. The gene calls are TRBV5-4 and TRBJ2-1, with a tentative D call TRBD2 (5 bases). The CDR3 consists of 15 residues. V shed 2 bases and J shed 1 base, with 10 bases lying between them. CDR1 SGHNT and CDR2 YYREEE come from the germline V gene (reference sequence).

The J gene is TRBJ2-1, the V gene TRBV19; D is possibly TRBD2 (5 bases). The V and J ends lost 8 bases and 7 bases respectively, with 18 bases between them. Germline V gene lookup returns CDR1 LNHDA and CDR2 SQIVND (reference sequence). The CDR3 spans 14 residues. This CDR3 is CASERIAFGNEQFF. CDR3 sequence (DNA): TGTGCCAGTGAGCGAATAGCGTTTGGGAATGAGCAGTTCTTC.

The CDR3 DNA follows: TGTGCCAGCAGCCACCCGGCCACAGATACGCAGTATTTT. Translating gives CASSHPATDTQYF. This chain links TRBV11-2 with TRBJ2-3; D not resolved. Germline V gene sequence: CDR1 SGHAT, CDR2 FQNNGV. V shed 5 bases and J shed 2 bases, with 8 bases lying between them. The CDR3 totals 13 residues.

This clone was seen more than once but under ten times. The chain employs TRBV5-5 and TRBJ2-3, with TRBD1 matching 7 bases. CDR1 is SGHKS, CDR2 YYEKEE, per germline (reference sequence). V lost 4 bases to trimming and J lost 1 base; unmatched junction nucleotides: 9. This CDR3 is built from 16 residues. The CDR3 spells CASSRPDRAGTDTQYF. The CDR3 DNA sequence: TGTGCCAGCAGCAGACCCGACAGGGCTGGCACAGATACGCAGTATTTT.

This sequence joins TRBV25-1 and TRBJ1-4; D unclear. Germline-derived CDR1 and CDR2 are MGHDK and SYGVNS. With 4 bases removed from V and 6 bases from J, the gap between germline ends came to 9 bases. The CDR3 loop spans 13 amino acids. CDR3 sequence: CASSGGGDEKLFF. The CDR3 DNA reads TGTGCCAGCAGTGGGGGAGGAGATGAAAAACTGTTTTTT.

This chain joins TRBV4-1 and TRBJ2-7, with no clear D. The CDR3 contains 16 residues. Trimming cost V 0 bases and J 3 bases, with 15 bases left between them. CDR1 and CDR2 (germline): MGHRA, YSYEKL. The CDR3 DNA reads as TGCGCCAGCAGCCAAGAGAGGAAAGAAGGGATCTACGAGCAGTACTTC. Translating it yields CASSQERKEGIYEQYF.

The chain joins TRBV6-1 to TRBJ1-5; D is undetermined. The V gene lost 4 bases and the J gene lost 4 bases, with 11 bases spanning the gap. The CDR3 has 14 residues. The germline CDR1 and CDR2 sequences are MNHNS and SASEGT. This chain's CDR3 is CASSAPVENQPQHF. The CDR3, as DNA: TGTGCCAGCAGTGCGCCGGTTGAGAATCAGCCCCAGCATTTT.

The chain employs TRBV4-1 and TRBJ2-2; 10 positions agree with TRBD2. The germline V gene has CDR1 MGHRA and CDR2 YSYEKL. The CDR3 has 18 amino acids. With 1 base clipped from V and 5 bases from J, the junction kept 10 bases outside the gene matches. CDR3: CASSQVGVAGGGTGELFF. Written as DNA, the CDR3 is TGCGCCAGCAGCCAAGTAGGGGTAGCGGGAGGCGGGACCGGGGAGCTGTTTTTT.

CDR3 sequence (DNA): TGTGCCAGCAGTAAGGACGGGAACACTGAAGCTTTCTTT. This translates into CASSKDGNTEAFF. The rearrangement links TRBV2 to TRBJ1-1; D gene ambiguous. The CDR3 spans 13 residues. Per the germline V gene, CDR1 is SNHLY and CDR2 is FYNNEI. V lost 5 bases to trimming and J lost 1 base, with 8 bases between them.

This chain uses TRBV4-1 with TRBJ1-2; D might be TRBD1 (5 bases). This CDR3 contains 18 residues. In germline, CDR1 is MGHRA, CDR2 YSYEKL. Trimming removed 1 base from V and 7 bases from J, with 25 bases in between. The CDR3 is CASSQGNELLTRGGGYTF. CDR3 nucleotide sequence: TGCGCCAGCAGCCAAGGAAATGAGCTGCTGACAAGGGGCGGTGGCTACACCTTC.

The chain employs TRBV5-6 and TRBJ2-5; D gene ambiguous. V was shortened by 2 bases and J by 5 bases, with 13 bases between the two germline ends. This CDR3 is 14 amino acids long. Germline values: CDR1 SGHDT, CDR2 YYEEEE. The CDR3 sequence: CASSLRLRTETQYF. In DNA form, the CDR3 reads TGTGCCAGCAGCTTACGGCTGCGGACGGAGACCCAGTACTTC. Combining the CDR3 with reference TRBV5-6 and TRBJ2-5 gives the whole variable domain DAGVTQSPTHLIKTRGQQVTLRCSPKSGHDTVSWYQQALGQGPQFIFQYYEEEERQRGNFPDRFSGHQFPNYSSELNVNALLLGDSALYLCASSLRLRTETQYFGPGTRLLVL.

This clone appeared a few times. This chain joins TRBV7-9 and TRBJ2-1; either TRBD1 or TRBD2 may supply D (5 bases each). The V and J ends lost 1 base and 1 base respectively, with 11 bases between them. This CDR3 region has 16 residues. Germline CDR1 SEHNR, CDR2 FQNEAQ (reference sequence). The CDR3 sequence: CASSLDMRGSYNEQFF. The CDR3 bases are TGTGCCAGCAGCTTAGATATGAGGGGATCCTACAATGAGCAGTTCTTC. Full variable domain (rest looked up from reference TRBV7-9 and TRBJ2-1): DTGVSQNPRHKITKRGQNVTFRCDPISEHNRLYWYRQTLGQGPEFLTYFQNEAQLEKSRLLSDRFSAERPKGSFSTLEIQRTEQGDSAMYLCASSLDMRGSYNEQFFGPGTRLTVL.

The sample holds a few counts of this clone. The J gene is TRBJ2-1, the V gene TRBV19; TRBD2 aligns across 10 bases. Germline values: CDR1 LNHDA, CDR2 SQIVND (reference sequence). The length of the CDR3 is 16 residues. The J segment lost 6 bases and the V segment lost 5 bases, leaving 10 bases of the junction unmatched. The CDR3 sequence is CASSATSLAGGNEQFF. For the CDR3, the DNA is TGTGCCAGTAGTGCGACATCTTTAGCGGGAGGCAATGAGCAGTTCTTC.

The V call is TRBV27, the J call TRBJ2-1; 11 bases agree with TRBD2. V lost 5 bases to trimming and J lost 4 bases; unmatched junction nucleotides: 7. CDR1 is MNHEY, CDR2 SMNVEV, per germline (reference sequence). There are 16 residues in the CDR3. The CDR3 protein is CASSRPLAGGYNEQFF. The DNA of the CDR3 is TGTGCCAGCAGTCGCCCCCTAGCGGGAGGTTACAATGAGCAGTTCTTC.

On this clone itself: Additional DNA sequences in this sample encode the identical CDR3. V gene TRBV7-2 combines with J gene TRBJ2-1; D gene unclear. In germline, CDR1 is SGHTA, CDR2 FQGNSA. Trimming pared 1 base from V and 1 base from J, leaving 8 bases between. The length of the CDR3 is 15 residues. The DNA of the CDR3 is TGTGCCAGCAGCTTAGAGGGCGCGTCCTACAATGAGCAGTTCTTC. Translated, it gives CASSLEGASYNEQFF.